The 24 T cell receptor beta chains below all came from one sample that was sequenced in a study of CD4 T cells in relation to SARS-CoV-2 and coronaviruses. These receptors have no identified antigens. Profiled with immunoSEQ multiplex PCR; TCRdb holds only in-frame clones, not every one. The sample yields about 36,000 clones, more than 65% seen once. Sequencing used memory CD4+ T cells from PBMCs, cultured in vitro. All receptors derive from an adult with COVID-19.

The DNA of the CDR3 is TGTGCCAGCAGAACTCAGGGGTCCAACTATGGCTACACCTTC. Translation: CASRTQGSNYGYTF. The genes are TRBV6-6 and TRBJ1-2; D possibly corresponds to TRBD1 (6 bases). This CDR3 contains 14 residues. CDR1 MNHNY and CDR2 SVGAGI come from the germline V gene (reference sequence). Trimming pared 6 bases from V and 2 bases from J, leaving 13 bases between.

The CDR3 is CASSPRDRQYNEQFF. CDR3 nucleotides: TGTGCCAGCAGCCCCCGGGACAGACAGTACAATGAGCAGTTCTTC. The gene calls are TRBV7-9 and TRBJ2-1; 7 bases match TRBD1. Germline CDR1 reads SEHNR; CDR2 reads FQNEAQ (reference sequence). This CDR3 contains 15 residues. Losses at the gene ends were 5 bases for V and 4 bases for J; bases not matched to a gene: 8.

This clone has only one observation. The chain recombines TRBV18 with TRBJ1-5, with D unclear. This CDR3 contains 13 residues. Germline CDR1 KGHSH, CDR2 LQKENI. V dropped 1 base and J dropped 3 bases, with 4 bases sitting between them. The CDR3: CASSPQNNQPQHF. DNA of the CDR3: TGTGCCAGCTCACCACAAAACAATCAGCCCCAGCATTTT.

CDR3 in amino acids: CASSIPIELAGGVETQYF. The DNA of the CDR3 is TGTGCCAGTAGTATTCCCATCGAGCTAGCGGGAGGGGTGGAGACCCAGTACTTC. The chain carries TRBV19 and TRBJ2-5; 12 bases agree with TRBD2. CDR3 length: 18 amino acids. The V gene end was trimmed by 3 bases and the J gene end by 5 bases; junction bases not matched to a gene: 13. Germline assignment: CDR1 LNHDA and CDR2 SQIVND (reference sequence).

This chain joins TRBV6-5 and TRBJ2-1; 8 bases are shared with TRBD2. This CDR3 has 15 residues. The ends lost 6 bases at V and 3 bases at J; junction bases unmatched: 7. CDR1 MNHEY and CDR2 SVGAGI come from the germline V gene. The CDR3: CASSPGLGYYNEQFF. CDR3 DNA: TGTGCCAGCAGCCCGGGACTAGGATACTACAATGAGCAGTTCTTC.

The chain carries TRBV3-1 (or the pseudogene TRBV3-2) and TRBJ2-3, with 9 nucleotides matching TRBD2. The CDR3 is made up of 17 amino acids. The V and J ends lost 5 bases and 1 base, in that order; junction bases with no gene match: 10. CDR1 and CDR2 from the germline V gene are LGHDT and YNNKEL (reference sequence). In DNA, the CDR3 is TGTGCCAGCAGCTGGGGGTTGGGCGGGAGGGGCACAGATACGCAGTATTTT. It translates to CASSWGLGGRGTDTQYF.

This clone turned up a few times. The rearrangement joins TRBV5-1 to TRBJ1-1; a possible D gene is TRBD1 (6 bases). This CDR3 comprises 16 residues. Germline-derived CDR1 and CDR2 are SGHRS and YFSETQ. V gave up 0 bases and J gave up 2 bases, with 14 bases separating them. CDR3 in DNA: TGCGCCAGCAGCTTGGGTCCTACGGGGGCAAACACTGAAGCTTTCTTT. Protein: CASSLGPTGANTEAFF.

The CDR3 region has the DNA TGCGCCAGCAGCCCGGGACAGTCCTATAATTCACCCCTCCACTTT. It is translated as CASSPGQSYNSPLHF. The chain carries TRBV5-1 and TRBJ1-6; 7 bases align to TRBD1. Germline assignment: CDR1 SGHRS and CDR2 YFSETQ. The length of the CDR3 is 15 residues. Trimming at V came to 4 bases and at J to 1 base, leaving 2 bases not matched to a gene. Supplemented by reference TRBV5-1 and TRBJ1-6, the full variable domain reads KAGVTQTPRYLIKTRGQQVTLSCSPISGHRSVSWYQQTPGQGLQFLFEYFSETQRNKGNFPGRFSGRQFSNSRSEMNVSTLELGDSALYLCASSPGQSYNSPLHFGNGTRLTVT.

The chain joins TRBV3-1 (or the pseudogene TRBV3-2) to TRBJ2-1; TRBD2 matches at 7 bases. The V segment lost 4 bases and the J segment 10 bases; nucleotides outside the gene matches: 13. Germline V gene lookup returns CDR1 LGHDT and CDR2 YNNKEL (reference sequence). This CDR3 region has 15 residues. Written as DNA, the CDR3 is TGTGCCAGCAGCCCGAGGGAGGGTATGATGAGGGAGCAGTTCTTC. Its protein product is CASSPREGMMREQFF.

The chain carries TRBV6-1 and TRBJ1-2; weak D call: TRBD1 (5 bases). With 1 base removed from V and 6 bases from J, the gap between germline ends came to 12 bases. The CDR3 contains 14 residues. Germline CDR1 MNHNS, CDR2 SASEGT. CDR3 DNA: TGTGCCAGCAGTGAAGGTGCAGGGATGGATGGCTACACCTTC. This sequence encodes CASSEGAGMDGYTF.

The gene calls are TRBV2 and TRBJ1-5; D unclear. This CDR3 spans 14 amino acids. CDR1 is SNHLY and CDR2 is FYNNEI in the germline V gene. V lost 4 bases to trimming and J lost 2 bases, with 9 bases between them. The CDR3 reads CASSGSVGNQPQHF. In nucleotides, the CDR3 is TGTGCCAGCAGTGGCTCGGTTGGCAATCAGCCCCAGCATTTT.

V usage is TRBV2 and J usage is TRBJ2-6; D is unresolved. The CDR3 extends over 13 amino acids. Germline CDR1 and CDR2: SNHLY and FYNNEI. Trimming removed 8 bases from V and 2 bases from J, with 7 bases in between. The CDR3 DNA follows: TGTGCCAGCTTTTTAGCTGGGGCCAACGTCCTGACTTTC. Amino acids: CASFLAGANVLTF.

This chain joins TRBV19 and TRBJ2-1, with a tentative D call TRBD2 (6 bases). CDR1 is LNHDA, CDR2 SQIVND, per germline (reference sequence). V lost 5 bases to trimming and J lost 0 bases, with 8 bases between them. The CDR3 covers 14 residues. DNA of the CDR3: TGTGCCAGTAGTTTGACTAGCTCCTACAATGAGCAGTTCTTC. Encoded protein: CASSLTSSYNEQFF.

This clone was detected only a few times. The chain couples TRBV7-2 to TRBJ1-1, with D hard to call. Germline CDR1 reads SGHTA; CDR2 reads FQGNSA. Trimming shortened V by 4 bases and J by 3 bases, and 12 bases separated the two germline ends. The CDR3 is 14 residues long. CDR3 coding DNA: TGTGCCAGCAGCTGGACGCCCGGGGACACTGAAGCTTTCTTT. It yields the protein CASSWTPGDTEAFF.

This clone has only one observation. The chain links TRBV6-2 or TRBV6-3 to TRBJ2-7; D may be TRBD2 (6 bases). V dropped 2 bases and J dropped 1 base, with 12 bases sitting between them. The germline V gene encodes CDR1 MNHEY and CDR2 SVGEGT. The CDR3 is made up of 15 amino acids. The CDR3 coding sequence is TGTGCCAGCAGTTACGTAGGGAGGTCATCCTACGAGCAGTACTTC. Its translation is CASSYVGRSSYEQYF.

V usage is TRBV6-6 and J usage is TRBJ2-5; perhaps TRBD1 as D (6 bases). Germline V lookup: CDR1 MNHNY, CDR2 SVGAGI (reference sequence). Between the trimmed V and J ends, which lost 5 bases and 5 bases, there was a span of 21 bases. CDR3 length: 16 residues. CDR3 in DNA: TGTGCCAGCAGTCGCACCCACCACAGGGTTGGGGAGACCCAGTACTTC. Residues: CASSRTHHRVGETQYF.

The rearrangement uses TRBV9 and TRBJ2-1; D is unclear. The CDR3 loop spans 13 amino acids. Trimming cost V 7 bases and J 4 bases, with 12 bases left between them. The V gene's germline CDR1 is SGDLS and CDR2 YYNGEE. This CDR3 is CASQKNQYNEQFF. In DNA, the CDR3 is TGTGCCAGCCAAAAGAACCAGTACAATGAGCAGTTCTTC.

This rearrangement joins TRBV20-1 to TRBJ1-6, with 7 bases identical to TRBD1. From germline, CDR1 is DFQATT and CDR2 SNEGSKA (reference sequence). J gave up 8 bases and V 3 bases, and 7 bases lay outside the gene matches. This CDR3 is 14 amino acids long. CDR3 residues: CSASPRGFDSPLHF. CDR3 in DNA: TGCAGTGCTAGTCCCAGGGGGTTCGATTCACCCCTCCACTTT.

The chain links TRBV7-8 to TRBJ2-1, with D possibly called TRBD1 or TRBD2 (5 bases each). Germline CDR1 and CDR2: SGHVS and FQNEAQ. The CDR3 loop spans 17 amino acids. V was shortened by 1 base and J by 3 bases, with 16 bases between the two germline ends. The CDR3 here is CASSLGRLTRGYNEQFF. The CDR3 region has the DNA TGTGCCAGCAGCTTAGGACGACTGACGAGGGGCTACAATGAGCAGTTCTTC.

The chain recombines TRBV10-2 with TRBJ2-1; 11 nucleotides agree with TRBD2. The CDR3 spans 18 residues. V shed 6 bases and J 5 bases; nucleotides not matched to a gene: 15. Germline loops: CDR1 WSHSY, CDR2 SAAADI. CDR3 amino acids: CASSHTSGSPSEHNEQFF. The CDR3 coding sequence is TGCGCCAGCAGCCATACTAGCGGGAGTCCGTCAGAGCACAATGAGCAGTTCTTC.

This sequence joins TRBV28 and TRBJ2-1, with a weak D call TRBD1 (7 bases). CDR3 length: 15 amino acids. Germline-derived CDR1 and CDR2 are MDHEN and SYDVKM. Deletions cut 6 bases from V and 5 bases from J, with 17 bases between. The CDR3 region has the DNA TGTGCCAGCAGCGACCAAGGGGGCGGGAACAATGAGCAGTTCTTC. It codes for CASSDQGGGNNEQFF.

The chain uses TRBV11-2 and TRBJ2-1; 8 bases align to TRBD1. The CDR3 is 14 amino acids. Germline V gene sequence: CDR1 SGHAT, CDR2 FQNNGV. V gave up 4 bases and J gave up 14 bases; unmatched junction bases: 13. The CDR3 sequence: CASSYAGQGLWKFF. The CDR3 DNA follows: TGTGCCAGCAGCTACGCCGGACAGGGTCTTTGGAAGTTCTTC.

The J gene is TRBJ1-3, the V gene TRBV4-1; D not certain. Germline-derived CDR1 and CDR2 are MGHRA and YSYEKL. Trimming cost V 3 bases and J 0 bases, with 9 bases left between them. This CDR3 region has 15 residues. CDR3 in DNA: TGCGCCAGCAGCCACGGACCTAGCTCTGGAAACACCATATATTTT. Its translation is CASSHGPSSGNTIYF.

The V and J genes are TRBV10-3 and TRBJ2-1, with D possibly being TRBD1 (6 bases). CDR3 size: 13 residues. CDR1 is ENHRY, CDR2 SYGVKD, per germline. The V gene lost 11 bases and the J gene lost 1 base, with 12 bases spanning the gap. Written as DNA, the CDR3 is TGTGCCGGGGGCGCGAGTTCCTACAATGAGCAGTTCTTC. Translated: CAGGASSYNEQFF.